This T cell receptor beta chain was identified during a study of T cells after yellow fever vaccination. Study background: It was SMART-Seq v4 Ultra Low Input that prepared the fractions with low cell numbers.

Concerning this clonotype: Its antigen is unknown.

The CDR3 runs to 11 residues. Between the trimmed V and J ends, which lost 2 bases and 5 bases, there was a span of 3 bases. Germline lookup yields CDR1 MNHEY and CDR2 SVGEGT. Overall study results and limits: Once the booster was given, most primary-vaccination clones reappeared, at approximately 97% for CD4 and 88% for CD8.

Template switching with 5'RACE generated the TCR cDNA and added a universal primer site and UMIs. TCRdb processed the 5' RACE reads anew with MiXCR; each CDR3 protein has one entry. The sample carries 300,000 to 350,000 distinct CDR3 sequences, approximately 4.3% recorded once. The rearrangement links TRBV6-2 or TRBV6-3 to TRBJ2-5, with no clear D. This receptor was taken from a man aged 18 to 29 who received the YFV17D yellow fever vaccine. The sample consisted of PBMCs, taken 15 days after the yellow fever booster vaccination. CDR3 DNA: TGTGCCAGCAGTTACGTGGAGACCCAGTACTTC. Encoded protein: CASSYVETQYF.